This T cell receptor (beta chain) derives from a study of neurological immune-mediated disorders. Study-level findings and limits: The greatest TCR clonal expansion appeared in HTLV-1-associated myelopathy and the smallest, falling below healthy controls, in multiple sclerosis. The expanded clones of different subjects shared no CDR3 amino acid sequences (suggesting private repertoires in all groups).

cDNA synthesis was performed by 5'RACE with 10-nucleotide random UMIs. TCRdb re-analysed the 5' RACE reads in MiXCR, keeping a single row per CDR3 protein. The data contain under 35,000 distinct CDR3 sequences, roughly a quarter of them seen just once; the ten biggest clones take up about 32%. The CDR3 has 15 residues. Germline CDR1 LGHDT, CDR2 YNNKEL (reference sequence). V was pared by 4 bases and J by 7 bases, with 8 bases of the junction left unmatched. The study built sorted libraries from 1 million CD4+ or CD8+ T cells. This clonotype was counted ten times or more. Its target is unknown. This rearrangement joins TRBV3-1 to TRBJ1-2; TRBD1 aligns across 11 bases. This clonotype originated in a man in his forties or fifties with HTLV-1-associated myelopathy (HAM/TSP). What was sequenced was CD4+ T cells from blood. The CDR3 sequence is CASSLPGQGAGGYTF. CDR3 nucleotide sequence: TGTGCCAGCAGCCTCCCCGGACAGGGGGCCGGTGGCTACACCTTC.